Sequencing of this T cell receptor beta chain was carried out in a study of shared clonotypes between healthy human individuals. Overall study context: There were three CD4 naive, three CD4 memory, two CD8 naive and one CD8 memory plates per donor.

Libraries were prepared by immunoSEQ multiplex PCR; TCRdb keeps only in-frame clonotypes and omits some of them. Among over a million clones listed, roughly 96% were seen once. Study results and limitations: Estimated richness was generally greater in naive than memory subsets. Sampling involved blood alone; tissue repertoires likely differ.

A word on this clone: Its cognate antigen is unknown.

Participating donors were healthy, HIV-negative adults free of recent acute infections or vaccinations. V lost 3 bases and J lost 3, with 13 bases in between. The CDR3 spans 15 residues. Looked up from germline, CDR1 is SGHRS and CDR2 is YFSETQ. The clonotype comes from a young man in good health. The V call is TRBV5-1, the J call TRBJ2-1; D remains unclear. The specimen sequenced was naive CD4+ T cells sorted from blood. Regarding subset: CD45RA+ positively selected. The CDR3 is CASSSHDGDYNEQFF. For the CDR3, the DNA is TGCGCCAGCAGCTCGCATGATGGGGACTACAATGAGCAGTTCTTC.